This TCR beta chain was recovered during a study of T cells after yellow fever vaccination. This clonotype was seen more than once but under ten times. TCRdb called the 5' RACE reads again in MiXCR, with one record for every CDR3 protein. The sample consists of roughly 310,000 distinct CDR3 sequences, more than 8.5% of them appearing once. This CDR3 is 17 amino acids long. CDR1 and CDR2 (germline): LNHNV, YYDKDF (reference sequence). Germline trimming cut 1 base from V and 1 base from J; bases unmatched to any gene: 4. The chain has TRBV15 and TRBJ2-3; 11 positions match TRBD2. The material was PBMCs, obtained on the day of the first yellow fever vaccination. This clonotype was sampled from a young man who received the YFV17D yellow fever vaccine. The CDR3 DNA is TGTGCCACCAGCAGAGCTACGGGACTAGCGGGCACAGATACGCAGTATTTT. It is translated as CATSRATGLAGTDTQYF.